These T cell receptor beta chains were read from a single sample in a study of CXCR3-negative and CXCR3-positive naive CD8 T cells. Reprocessing the 5' RACE reads, TCRdb reports a single entry for every CDR3 protein and omits DNA. The listing records approximately 5,600 distinct CDR3 sequences. Material: naive CXCR3- CD8+ T cells from blood. These receptors were taken from a human donor in good health. Some clones in this sample may be carry-over from other donors' samples. CDR3s include the opening cysteine and the closing phenylalanine or tryptophan. The order of the fields is V gene, J gene, clone size, CDR3 protein. Size is omitted from some rows. Given values are once, few, many or a class for expanded clones.

TRBV29-1,TRBJ1-2,NA,CSVDLVHYGYTF
TRBV5-6,TRBJ2-5,medium-sized,CASSQTSGGTQETQYF
TRBV9,TRBJ2-6,NA,CASSLPGTSEYSGANVLTF
TRBV11-2,TRBJ2-3,NA,CASSPSGTGGNTDTQYF
TRBV25-1,TRBJ2-1,medium-sized,CASSGGLLYNEQFF
TRBV29-1,TRBJ2-2,medium-sized,CSGKTGGSGELFF
TRBV12-3/TRBV12-4,TRBJ1-5,medium-sized,CASSPSGGGNQPQHF
TRBV20-1,TRBJ1-1,medium-sized,CSALGQEYMNTEAFF
TRBV4-3,TRBJ1-1,medium-sized,CASSQEEGRTEAFF
TRBV29-1,TRBJ2-4,medium-sized,CSVRHKNIQYF
TRBV29-1,TRBJ2-7,medium-sized,CSVRGLPGEQYF
TRBV29-1,TRBJ2-3,medium-sized,CSVEEGNTQYF
TRBV6-5,TRBJ2-3,NA,CASSYSPSGSADTQYF
TRBV29-1,TRBJ2-7,medium-sized,CSVPWRGTGAVEQYF
TRBV21-1,TRBJ2-7,NA,CASSSGLTHSYEQYF
TRBV29-1,TRBJ1-2,medium-sized,CSVDRGGLYGYTF
TRBV5-1,TRBJ2-7,NA,CASSGDRGSYEQYF
TRBV29-1,TRBJ1-6,NA,CSVRELNSPLHF
TRBV7-6,TRBJ2-3,medium-sized,CASSLSRSTDTQYF
TRBV7-8,TRBJ2-1,medium-sized,CASSLGYRGLVAEQFF
TRBV9,TRBJ2-7,medium-sized,CASSVGDSPYEQYF
TRBV20-1,TRBJ1-2,NA,CSAIPPGRANYGYTF
TRBV3-1,TRBJ2-3,medium-sized,CASSQRAGATDTQYF
TRBV6-5,TRBJ1-5,NA,CASSRGSNQPQHF
TRBV4-1,TRBJ2-2,medium-sized,CASSRGTSGSFTGELFF